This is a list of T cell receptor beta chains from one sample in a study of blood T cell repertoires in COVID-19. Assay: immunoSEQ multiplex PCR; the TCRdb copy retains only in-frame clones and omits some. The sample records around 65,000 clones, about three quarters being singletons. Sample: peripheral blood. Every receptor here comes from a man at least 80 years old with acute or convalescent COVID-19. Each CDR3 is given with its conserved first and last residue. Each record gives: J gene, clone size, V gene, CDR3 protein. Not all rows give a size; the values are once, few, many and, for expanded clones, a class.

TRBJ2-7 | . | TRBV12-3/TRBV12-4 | CASSLVLEQYF
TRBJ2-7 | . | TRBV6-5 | CASLDLGASYEQYF
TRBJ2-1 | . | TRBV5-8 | CASSPSGAGGRNEQFF
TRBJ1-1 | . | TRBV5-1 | CASSLFGDGATEAFF
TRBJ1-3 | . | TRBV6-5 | CASRNGQAYGNTIYF
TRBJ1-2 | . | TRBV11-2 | CASSLALGQSGYTF
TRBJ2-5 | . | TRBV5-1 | CASSPINLGETQYF
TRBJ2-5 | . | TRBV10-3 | CAISESGGLATQETQYF
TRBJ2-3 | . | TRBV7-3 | CASSAGTMSTDTQYF
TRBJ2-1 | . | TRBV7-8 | CASSLGYPSDEQFF
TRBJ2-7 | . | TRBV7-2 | CASSLDSSYEQYF
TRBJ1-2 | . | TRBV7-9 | CASTLDSYGYTF
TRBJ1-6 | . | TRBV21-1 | CASNQKAGTWNSPLHF
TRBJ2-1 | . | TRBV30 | CATTGGPNEQFF
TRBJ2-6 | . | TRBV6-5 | CASTTARSGANVLTF
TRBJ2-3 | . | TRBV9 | CASSVGGYLADTQYF
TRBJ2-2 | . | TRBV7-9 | CASSRLRSPALPTGELFF
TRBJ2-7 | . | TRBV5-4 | CASSLAASPEQYF
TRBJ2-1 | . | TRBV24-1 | CATSDLPGGSYNEQFF
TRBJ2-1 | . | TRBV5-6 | CASIRAGGIEQFF
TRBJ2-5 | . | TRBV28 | CASSLLGRAEETQYF
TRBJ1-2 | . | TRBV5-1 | CASSPRFRGNGYTF
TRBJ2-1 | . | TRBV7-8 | CASSLSGIEQFF
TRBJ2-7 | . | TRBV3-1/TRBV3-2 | CASSQRTSGQSYEQYF
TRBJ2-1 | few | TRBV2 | CASSEGGSSYNEQFF
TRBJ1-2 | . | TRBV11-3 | CASSQAGYGYTF
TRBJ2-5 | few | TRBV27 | CASSFGGETQYF
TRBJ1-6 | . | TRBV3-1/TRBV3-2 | CASSQVQGESPLHF
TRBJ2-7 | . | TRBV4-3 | CASSQGSGGSYEQYF
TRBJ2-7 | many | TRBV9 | CASSVGAGPYEQYF
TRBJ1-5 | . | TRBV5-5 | CASSLMSQRNQPQHF
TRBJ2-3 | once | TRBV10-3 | CAIRRTESTDTQYF
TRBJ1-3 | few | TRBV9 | CASSQGLLNTIYF
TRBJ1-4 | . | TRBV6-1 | CASSEVGRLNEKLFF
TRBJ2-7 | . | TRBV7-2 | CASSFNRGSYEQYF
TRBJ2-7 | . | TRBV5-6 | CASGTLAGAQKHEQYF
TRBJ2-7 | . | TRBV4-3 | CASSQRVSFYEQYF
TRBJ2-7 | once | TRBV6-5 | CASSPDEGHSYEQYF
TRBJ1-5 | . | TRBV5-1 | CASSFSGGNQPQHF
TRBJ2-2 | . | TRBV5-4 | CASSLDRGPGELFF
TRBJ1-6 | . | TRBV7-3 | CASSLRGRGGSPLHF
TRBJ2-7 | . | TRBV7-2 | CASSRSSIGGGEQYF
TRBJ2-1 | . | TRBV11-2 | CASSLLPTSGKSNEQFF
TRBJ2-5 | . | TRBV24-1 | CATSDYSGGAGETQYF
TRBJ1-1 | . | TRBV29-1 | CSVRTGTATEAFF
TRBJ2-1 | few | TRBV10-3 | CAISVAGGGTYNEQFF
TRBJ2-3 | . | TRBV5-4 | CASSLRQGVRSTDTQYF
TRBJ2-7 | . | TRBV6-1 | CASSEDIRSYEQYF
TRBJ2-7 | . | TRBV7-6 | CASSRSTGGYEQYF
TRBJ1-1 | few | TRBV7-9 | CASSPRTDMNTEAFF
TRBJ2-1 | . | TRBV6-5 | CASTKGLQNNEQFF
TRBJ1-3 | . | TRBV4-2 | CASTRTAGSSGNTIYF